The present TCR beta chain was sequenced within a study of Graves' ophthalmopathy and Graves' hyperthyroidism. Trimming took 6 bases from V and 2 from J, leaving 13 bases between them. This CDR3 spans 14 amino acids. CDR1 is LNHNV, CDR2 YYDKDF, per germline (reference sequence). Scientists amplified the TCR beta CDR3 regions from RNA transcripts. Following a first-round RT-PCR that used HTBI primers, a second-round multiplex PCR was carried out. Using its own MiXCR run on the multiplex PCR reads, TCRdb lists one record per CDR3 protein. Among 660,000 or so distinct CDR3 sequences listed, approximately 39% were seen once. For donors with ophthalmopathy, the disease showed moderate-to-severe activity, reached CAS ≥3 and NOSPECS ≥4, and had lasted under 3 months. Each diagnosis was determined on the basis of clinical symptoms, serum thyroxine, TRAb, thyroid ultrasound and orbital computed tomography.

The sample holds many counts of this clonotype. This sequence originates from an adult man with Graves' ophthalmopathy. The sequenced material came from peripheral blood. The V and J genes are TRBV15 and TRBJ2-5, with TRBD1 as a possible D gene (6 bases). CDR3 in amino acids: CATRALDRQETQYF. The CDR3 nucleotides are TGTGCCACCAGAGCTCTGGACAGACAAGAGACCCAGTACTTC.